This TCR beta chain was recovered during a study of blood T cell repertoires in COVID-19. As for the study in general: Sample material is recorded as cDNA or gDNA derived from T cells, B-cell-depleted T cells, or PBMCs.

The data were produced by immunoSEQ multiplex PCR, yet TCRdb's version contains in-frame clones alone and is incomplete. The repertoire holds 70,000 or so clones, with 90% as singletons. This clone was seen a single time. The clonotype comes from a woman aged 18-29 years with acute or convalescent COVID-19. The material sequenced was peripheral blood.

CDR3 sequence (DNA): TGTGCCAGCTCACCATCCGGACAGGGCCAGTTTTATGGCTACACCTTC. It translates to CASSPSGQGQFYGYTF. The gene calls are TRBV18 and TRBJ1-2; TRBD1 matches 8 bases. V was clipped by 2 bases and J by 5 bases; unmatched bases: 10. Germline V gene sequence: CDR1 KGHSH, CDR2 LQKENI. The CDR3 consists of 16 residues.